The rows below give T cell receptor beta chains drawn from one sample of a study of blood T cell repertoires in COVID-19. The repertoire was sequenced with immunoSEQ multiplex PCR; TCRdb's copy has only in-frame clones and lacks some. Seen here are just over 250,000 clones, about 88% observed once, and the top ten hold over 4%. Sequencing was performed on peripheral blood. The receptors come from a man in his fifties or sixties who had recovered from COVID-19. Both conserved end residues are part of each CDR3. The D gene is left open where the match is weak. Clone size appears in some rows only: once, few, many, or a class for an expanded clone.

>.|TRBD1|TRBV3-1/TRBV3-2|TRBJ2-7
TGTGCCAGCAGCCATTACACAGGGGGACCGGTCTCCTACGAGCAGTACTTC
CASSHYTGGPVSYEQYF
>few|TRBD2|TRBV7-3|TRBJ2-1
TGTGCCAGCAATAGCGGGGAAAACAATGAGCAGTTCTTC
CASNSGENNEQFF
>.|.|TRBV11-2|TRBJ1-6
TGTGCCAGCAGCGGAGAGGGATATACACCCCTCCACTTT
CASSGEGYTPLHF
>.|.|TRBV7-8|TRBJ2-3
TGTGCCAGCAGCTTACTGCGGGGGCCCCCGGATACGCAGTATTTT
CASSLLRGPPDTQYF
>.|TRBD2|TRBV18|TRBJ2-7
TGTGCCAGCTCACCTCTAGCGGGGCCCTACGAGCAGTACTTC
CASSPLAGPYEQYF
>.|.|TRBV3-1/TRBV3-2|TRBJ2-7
TGTGCCAGCAGCCGAGTGGACAACGAGCAGTACTTC
CASSRVDNEQYF
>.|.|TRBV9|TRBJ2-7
TGTGCCAGCAGCGGGGACAATCCCTACGAGCAGTACTTC
CASSGDNPYEQYF
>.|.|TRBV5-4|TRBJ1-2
TGTGCCAGCAGCTTGCAGGAACCGAACTATGGCTACACCTTC
CASSLQEPNYGYTF
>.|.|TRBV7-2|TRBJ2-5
TGTGCCAGCAGCTACCTCGGTGAGGGCTTGGAGACCCAGTACTTC
CASSYLGEGLETQYF
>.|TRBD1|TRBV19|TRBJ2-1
TGTGCCAGTAGTATTAAGGGAGGGACAGGGGGGCCACTCTACAATGAGCAGTTCTTC
CASSIKGGTGGPLYNEQFF
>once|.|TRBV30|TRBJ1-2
TGTGCCTCCCTATTGGGGGCAGAGAGTTTTGGCTACACCTTC
CASLLGAESFGYTF
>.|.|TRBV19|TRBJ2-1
TGTGCCATCCCACCTCAGGGTAAATGGCAGTTCTTC
CAIPPQGKWQFF
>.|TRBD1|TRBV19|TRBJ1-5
TGTGCCAGTAGAATCCCGGGACAGGGGGCTAATCAGCCCCAGCATTTT
CASRIPGQGANQPQHF
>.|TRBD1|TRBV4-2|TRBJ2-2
TGTGCCAGCAGCCAAGAAGCGAGACAGGGGGCCGGGGAGCTGTTTTTT
CASSQEARQGAGELFF
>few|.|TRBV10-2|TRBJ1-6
TGCGCCAGCAGCTACGACGAGGGCTCCACATCACCCCTCCACTTT
CASSYDEGSTSPLHF
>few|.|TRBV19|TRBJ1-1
TGTGCCACCAAATTCCCCGGGTATCCTGCTGAAGCTTTCTTT
CATKFPGYPAEAFF
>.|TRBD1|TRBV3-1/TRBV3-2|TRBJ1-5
TGTGCCAGCAGCGGGACAGGGTGGAATCAGCCCCAGCATTTT
CASSGTGWNQPQHF
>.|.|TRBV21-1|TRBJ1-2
TGTGCCAGCAGCAAAGCGTCCAAACGACGGACTGAAGCTAACTATGGCTACACCTTC
CASSKASKRRTEANYGYTF
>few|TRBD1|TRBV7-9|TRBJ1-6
TGTGCCAGCAGCTCAGGACAGGCGAATTCACCCCTCCACTTT
CASSSGQANSPLHF
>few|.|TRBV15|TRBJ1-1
TGTGCCACCAGCAGAGAAACAGGGACCTTGAACACTGAAGCTTTCTTT
CATSRETGTLNTEAFF
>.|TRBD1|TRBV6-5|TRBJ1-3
TGTGCCAGCAGACAGGGGGTAGGAAACACCATATATTTT
CASRQGVGNTIYF
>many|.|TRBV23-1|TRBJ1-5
TGCGCCAGCAGTCCCCAGGGCTTGGATCAGCCCCAGCATTTT
CASSPQGLDQPQHF
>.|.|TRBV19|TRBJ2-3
TGTGCCAGTAGTACTAACGCCCCGCTACCGAACACAGATACGCAGTATTTT
CASSTNAPLPNTDTQYF
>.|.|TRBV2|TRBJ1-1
TGTGCCAGCCAGGTGGGGGCGACGAACACTGAAGCTTTCTTT
CASQVGATNTEAFF
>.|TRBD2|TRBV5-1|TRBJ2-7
TGCGCCAGCAGCGGAAACTCACTAGCGGCTGGGGGGGAGCAGTACTTC
CASSGNSLAAGGEQYF
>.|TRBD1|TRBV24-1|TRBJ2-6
TGTGCCACCAGTGCGGGACAGAGCTCTGGGGCCAACGTCCTGACTTTC
CATSAGQSSGANVLTF
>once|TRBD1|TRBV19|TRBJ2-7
TGTGCCAGTAGTCTGACAGGGTACTCCTACGAGCAGTACTTC
CASSLTGYSYEQYF